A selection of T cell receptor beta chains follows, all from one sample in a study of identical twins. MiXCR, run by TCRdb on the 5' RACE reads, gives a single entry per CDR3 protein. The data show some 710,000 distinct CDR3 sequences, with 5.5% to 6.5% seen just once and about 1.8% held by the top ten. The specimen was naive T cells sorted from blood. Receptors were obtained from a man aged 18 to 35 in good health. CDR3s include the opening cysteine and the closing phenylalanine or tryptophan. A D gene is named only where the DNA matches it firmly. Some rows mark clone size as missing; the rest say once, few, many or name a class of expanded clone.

CDR3 DNA: TGCAGTGCTTTGTGGGGAGGTAGCGGGAGGTACAATGAGCAGTTCTTC; CDR3 protein: CSALWGGSGRYNEQFF; clone size: many; D gene: TRBD2; V gene: TRBV20-1; J gene: TRBJ2-1
CDR3 DNA: TGTGCCACCAGTGCTGGGTTGCACACTGAAGCTTTCTTT; CDR3 protein: CATSAGLHTEAFF; clone size: few; D gene: -; V gene: TRBV24-1; J gene: TRBJ1-1
CDR3 DNA: TGTGCCAGCAGGGGTAGCCGGGAGTACACTGAAGCTTTCTTT; CDR3 protein: CASRGSREYTEAFF; clone size: few; D gene: -; V gene: TRBV27; J gene: TRBJ1-1
CDR3 DNA: TGTGCCAGCTCACCGAACCGACAGGGATGGAACGAGCAGTACTTC; CDR3 protein: CASSPNRQGWNEQYF; clone size: -; D gene: TRBD1; V gene: TRBV18; J gene: TRBJ2-7
CDR3 DNA: TGTGCCAGCAGTGCGCAGGGGGCGGATCAGCCCCAGCATTTT; CDR3 protein: CASSAQGADQPQHF; clone size: many; D gene: TRBD1; V gene: TRBV12-3/TRBV12-4; J gene: TRBJ1-5
CDR3 DNA: TGCGCCAGCAGCTTGGGACTAGCGGGATTTGAGACCCAGTACTTC; CDR3 protein: CASSLGLAGFETQYF; clone size: -; D gene: TRBD2; V gene: TRBV5-1; J gene: TRBJ2-5
CDR3 DNA: TGCGCCAGCAGCTTGGGCAATGAAGAGACCCAGTACTTC; CDR3 protein: CASSLGNEETQYF; clone size: few; D gene: -; V gene: TRBV5-1; J gene: TRBJ2-5
CDR3 DNA: TGTGCCAGCAGTCACAGGGAGTACACTGAAGCTTTCTTT; CDR3 protein: CASSHREYTEAFF; clone size: many; D gene: -; V gene: TRBV12-3/TRBV12-4; J gene: TRBJ1-1
CDR3 DNA: TGTGCCAGCAGTCCCCTCCTCGGACAGATACACTCTGGGGCCAACGTCCTGACTTTC; CDR3 protein: CASSPLLGQIHSGANVLTF; clone size: -; D gene: -; V gene: TRBV27; J gene: TRBJ2-6
CDR3 DNA: TGCAGTGCCGAGGGACCCTACAATGAGCAGTTCTTC; CDR3 protein: CSAEGPYNEQFF; clone size: few; D gene: -; V gene: TRBV20-1; J gene: TRBJ2-1
CDR3 DNA: TGTGCCAGCAGTAATGGACAGGCAGAGACCCAGTACTTC; CDR3 protein: CASSNGQAETQYF; clone size: -; D gene: TRBD1; V gene: TRBV12-3/TRBV12-4; J gene: TRBJ2-5
CDR3 DNA: TGTGCCAGCGGCCTGACTACAGCAGATACGCAGTATTTT; CDR3 protein: CASGLTTADTQYF; clone size: few; D gene: -; V gene: TRBV7-2; J gene: TRBJ2-3
CDR3 DNA: TGTGCCAGCAGTTTAATTCGGGAAGCTGAAGCTTTCTTT; CDR3 protein: CASSLIREAEAFF; clone size: -; D gene: -; V gene: TRBV12-3/TRBV12-4; J gene: TRBJ1-1
CDR3 DNA: TGTGCCACGACAAGCACAGATACGCAGTATTTT; CDR3 protein: CATTSTDTQYF; clone size: -; D gene: -; V gene: TRBV7-9; J gene: TRBJ2-3
CDR3 DNA: TGTGCCAGCAGCTTAACGGCGGGGAAGGGGGGCTACAATGAGCAGTTCTTC; CDR3 protein: CASSLTAGKGGYNEQFF; clone size: -; D gene: -; V gene: TRBV7-3; J gene: TRBJ2-1
CDR3 DNA: TGCGCCAGCAGGGACGGATTCACCGGGGAGCTGTTTTTT; CDR3 protein: CASRDGFTGELFF; clone size: many; D gene: -; V gene: TRBV5-1; J gene: TRBJ2-2
CDR3 DNA: TGTGCCAGCAGCCCTGACAGGGGCGTATCCAATGAGCAGTTCTTC; CDR3 protein: CASSPDRGVSNEQFF; clone size: many; D gene: TRBD1; V gene: TRBV12-3/TRBV12-4; J gene: TRBJ2-1
CDR3 DNA: TGTGCCAGCAGTTTAAACAGAGCTAACTATGGCTACACCTTC; CDR3 protein: CASSLNRANYGYTF; clone size: few; D gene: -; V gene: TRBV27; J gene: TRBJ1-2
CDR3 DNA: TGTGCCAGCAGTACCAGGATTGGGGGCGATTTTGCCGAGCAGTACTTC; CDR3 protein: CASSTRIGGDFAEQYF; clone size: few; D gene: -; V gene: TRBV7-9; J gene: TRBJ2-7
CDR3 DNA: TGCAGTGCTAGATCCTCTGCAGGTACTGAGCAGTTCTTC; CDR3 protein: CSARSSAGTEQFF; clone size: many; D gene: -; V gene: TRBV20-1; J gene: TRBJ2-1
CDR3 DNA: TGCAGTGCTAGATTGTGGGAGGTCAATGAGCATTTCTTC; CDR3 protein: CSARLWEVNEHFF; clone size: -; D gene: -; V gene: TRBV20-1; J gene: TRBJ2-1
CDR3 DNA: TGTGCCAGCAGTTCCAACAGGGATACGCAGTATTTT; CDR3 protein: CASSSNRDTQYF; clone size: many; D gene: -; V gene: TRBV6-2/TRBV6-3; J gene: TRBJ2-3
CDR3 DNA: TGCAGTGCTAGTGGGCCTGTCGGCTCCTACAATGAGCAGTTCTTC; CDR3 protein: CSASGPVGSYNEQFF; clone size: many; D gene: -; V gene: TRBV20-1; J gene: TRBJ2-1
CDR3 DNA: TGCAGCGCCCCGACAGGGACGGACACCGGGGAGCTGTTTTTT; CDR3 protein: CSAPTGTDTGELFF; clone size: many; D gene: TRBD1; V gene: TRBV29-1; J gene: TRBJ2-2
CDR3 DNA: TGCAGTGCTTTACAAGGGAGGTCAGATACGCAGTATTTT; CDR3 protein: CSALQGRSDTQYF; clone size: many; D gene: -; V gene: TRBV20-1; J gene: TRBJ2-3
CDR3 DNA: TGTGCCAGCAGTTTAGCGGGGAGCTCCTACGAGCAGTACTTC; CDR3 protein: CASSLAGSSYEQYF; clone size: many; D gene: TRBD2; V gene: TRBV5-1; J gene: TRBJ2-7
CDR3 DNA: TGTGCCATCATAGTACAGGGGCATGGCTACACCTTC; CDR3 protein: CAIIVQGHGYTF; clone size: -; D gene: TRBD1; V gene: TRBV10-3; J gene: TRBJ1-2
CDR3 DNA: TGCGCCAGTTACCGAGGGGACAGGGCAGATACGCAGTATTTT; CDR3 protein: CASYRGDRADTQYF; clone size: many; D gene: TRBD1; V gene: TRBV5-1; J gene: TRBJ2-3
CDR3 DNA: TGTGCCAGCAGTTTTAGCGGGAGAGTGGAGACCCAGTACTTC; CDR3 protein: CASSFSGRVETQYF; clone size: many; D gene: TRBD2; V gene: TRBV28; J gene: TRBJ2-5
CDR3 DNA: TGTGCCAGCTGGGACTCCGGGGAGCTGTTTTTT; CDR3 protein: CASWDSGELFF; clone size: -; D gene: -; V gene: TRBV7-7; J gene: TRBJ2-2
CDR3 DNA: TGTGCCAGCAGCGTAGATCGGCCCGGGGAGCTGTTTTTT; CDR3 protein: CASSVDRPGELFF; clone size: many; D gene: -; V gene: TRBV9; J gene: TRBJ2-2
CDR3 DNA: TGTGCCAGCAGCCAAGCGGGAACGAACGAGCAGTACTTC; CDR3 protein: CASSQAGTNEQYF; clone size: -; D gene: -; V gene: TRBV3-1; J gene: TRBJ2-7
CDR3 DNA: TGTGCCAGCAGCTCGAAGAGGGGGCTAAACATTCAGTACTTC; CDR3 protein: CASSSKRGLNIQYF; clone size: many; D gene: TRBD1; V gene: TRBV4-2; J gene: TRBJ2-4
CDR3 DNA: TGTGCCACCAGCCCTTGGGGCTCTGGGGCCAACGTCCTGACTTTC; CDR3 protein: CATSPWGSGANVLTF; clone size: few; D gene: -; V gene: TRBV15; J gene: TRBJ2-6
CDR3 DNA: TGTGCCAGCAGCCGAGGACCACAAGAGACCCAGTACTTC; CDR3 protein: CASSRGPQETQYF; clone size: few; D gene: -; V gene: TRBV7-9; J gene: TRBJ2-5
CDR3 DNA: TGCAGCGCATCGTTGAGGGACAGGAGAGGGGATGAGCAGTTCTTC; CDR3 protein: CSASLRDRRGDEQFF; clone size: few; D gene: TRBD1; V gene: TRBV29-1; J gene: TRBJ2-1
CDR3 DNA: TGCGCCAGCAGCCCTTACAGCGGAAATGAGCAGTTCTTC; CDR3 protein: CASSPYSGNEQFF; clone size: many; D gene: -; V gene: TRBV4-3; J gene: TRBJ2-1
CDR3 DNA: TGCAGTGCTATGGATTACAAAGCCACAGATACGCAGTATTTT; CDR3 protein: CSAMDYKATDTQYF; clone size: -; D gene: -; V gene: TRBV20-1; J gene: TRBJ2-3
CDR3 DNA: TGTGCCAGCAGTTTAGACGGGACCGGCTGGGCCCAGCATTTT; CDR3 protein: CASSLDGTGWAQHF; clone size: few; D gene: -; V gene: TRBV12-3/TRBV12-4; J gene: TRBJ1-5